This TCR beta chain was identified in a study of blood T cells in healthy people across ages. Germline CDR1 is SGHTA and CDR2 is FQGTGA. The CDR3 spans 12 residues. Between the trimmed V and J ends, which lost 7 bases and 4 bases, there was a span of 8 bases. The use of a sample-barcoded 5' primer and a J-beta primer mix characterized a second PCR of roughly 6 to 11 cycles. Using its own MiXCR run on the 5' RACE reads, TCRdb lists one record per CDR3 protein. This table has about 1.1 million distinct CDR3 sequences, roughly two fifths appearing once. The receptor comes from a man aged 18 to 30 in good health. Sequences were obtained from blood. The chain combines TRBV7-3 with TRBJ1-5, with D unresolved. CDR3 sequence (DNA): TGTGCCAGCATCCCGGGTAATCAGCCCCAGCATTTT. The encoded protein is CASIPGNQPQHF. The variable domain in full, completed from reference TRBV7-3 and TRBJ1-5, reads GAGVSQTPSNKVTEKGKYVELRCDPISGHTALYWYRQSLGQGPEFLIYFQGTGAADDSGLPNDRFFAVRPEGSVSTLKIQRTERGDSAVYLCASIPGNQPQHFGDGTRLSIL.